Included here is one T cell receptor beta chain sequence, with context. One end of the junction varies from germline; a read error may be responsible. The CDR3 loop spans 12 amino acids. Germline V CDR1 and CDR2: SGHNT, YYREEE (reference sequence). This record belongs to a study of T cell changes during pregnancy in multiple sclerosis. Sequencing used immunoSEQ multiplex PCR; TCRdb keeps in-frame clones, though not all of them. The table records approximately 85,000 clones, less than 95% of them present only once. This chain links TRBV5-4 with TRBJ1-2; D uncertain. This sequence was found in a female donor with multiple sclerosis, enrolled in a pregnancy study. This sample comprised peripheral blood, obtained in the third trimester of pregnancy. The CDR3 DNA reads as TGTACCAGCAGCTCCCGCACGGGTGGCTACATCTTC. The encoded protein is CTSSSRTGGYIF.